The 8 T cell receptor beta chains below were found in one sample sequenced in a study of cytomegalovirus exposure and HLA in healthy donors. PCR involved 60 Vbeta and 13 Jbeta primers. The protocol was immunoSEQ multiplex PCR, while the TCRdb copy is restricted to in-frame clones and leaves out a portion. The sample includes 85,000 to 130,000 clones, roughly 80% of them seen just once. The sequencing input was PBMCs. All receptors derive from a man aged 40-49 years in good health and CMV-seronegative.

CDR3 in amino acids: CASSLNRGALGDEQYF. DNA of the CDR3: TGTGCCAGCAGCTTAAATCGCGGGGCCTTAGGGGACGAGCAGTACTTC. The chain recombines TRBV7-6 with TRBJ2-7; D might be TRBD2 (6 bases). The V end lost 2 bases, the J end lost 5 bases, and 19 bases lay between the germline ends. The CDR3 is 16 amino acids. Germline-derived CDR1 and CDR2 are SGHVS and FNYEAQ. The full variable domain, completed using reference TRBV7-6 and TRBJ2-7, is GAGVSQSPRYKVTKRGQDVALRCDPISGHVSLYWYRQALGQGPEFLTYFNYEAQQDKSGLPNDRFSAERPEGSISTLTIQRTEQRDSAMYRCASSLNRGALGDEQYFGPGTRLTVT.

The V and J genes are TRBV2 and TRBJ2-4; 10 nucleotides agree with TRBD1. Germline lookup yields CDR1 SNHLY and CDR2 FYNNEI. The junction had 5 bases not matched to a gene; V was cut back by 4 bases and J by 11 bases. This CDR3 spans 13 amino acids. CDR3 loop: CASSVGTGALQYF. DNA of the CDR3: TGTGCCAGCAGTGTTGGGACAGGGGCTCTTCAGTACTTC. Filled out from reference TRBV2 and TRBJ2-4, the complete variable domain reads EPEVTQTPSHQVTQMGQEVILRCVPISNHLYFYWYRQILGQKVEFLVSFYNNEISEKSEIFDDQFSVERPDGSNFTLKIRSTKLEDSAMYFCASSVGTGALQYFGAGTRLSVL.

The chain carries TRBV27 and TRBJ2-5; TRBD1 matches 10 bases. Per germline, CDR1 MNHEY and CDR2 SMNVEV (reference sequence). This CDR3 region has 15 residues. The V gene end was trimmed by 6 bases and the J gene end by 5 bases; junction bases not matched to a gene: 9. The CDR3 DNA is TGTGCCAGCAGACCCGGGACAGGGGTGTGGGAGACCCAGTACTTC. It specifies CASRPGTGVWETQYF.

The table lists this clone with a few counts. The chain is built from TRBV25-1 and TRBJ2-1, with D perhaps TRBD2 (5 bases). The germline V gene encodes CDR1 MGHDK and CDR2 SYGVNS. There are 16 residues in the CDR3. Deletions cut 0 bases from V and 5 bases from J, with 14 bases between. CDR3: CASSEYTSMAHNEQFF. CDR3 sequence (DNA): TGTGCCAGCAGTGAATATACTAGTATGGCCCACAATGAGCAGTTCTTC.

The chain recombines TRBV27 with TRBJ2-7, with TRBD1 as a possible D gene (6 bases). This CDR3 is 15 amino acids long. The germline CDR1 and CDR2 sequences are MNHEY and SMNVEV (reference sequence). Between the trimmed V and J ends, which lost 2 bases and 2 bases, there was a span of 13 bases. The CDR3 here is CASSLKSGVTYEQYF. As DNA, the CDR3 is TGTGCCAGCAGTTTAAAGTCAGGGGTAACCTACGAGCAGTACTTC.

V is TRBV5-6 and J is TRBJ2-4, with 10 bases fitting TRBD1. Trimming cost V 4 bases and J 6 bases; bases outside gene matches: 7. CDR1 is SGHDT and CDR2 is YYEEEE in the germline V gene. This CDR3 has 15 amino acids. The CDR3 spells CASSTGTGVGNIQYF. The CDR3 DNA follows: TGTGCCAGCAGCACCGGGACAGGGGTTGGAAACATTCAGTACTTC.

The V gene is TRBV7-9, the J gene TRBJ1-1; 7 bases map to TRBD1. With V trimmed by 5 bases and J by 3 bases, 9 bases remained unmatched. CDR1 SEHNR and CDR2 FQNEAQ come from the germline V gene (reference sequence). The CDR3 sequence is 15 residues long. The CDR3 coding sequence is TGTGCCAGCAGCCAACTAACAGGGGTGTACACTGAAGCTTTCTTT. Its translation: CASSQLTGVYTEAFF. Full variable domain (remainder filled in from reference TRBV7-9 and TRBJ1-1): DTGVSQNPRHKITKRGQNVTFRCDPISEHNRLYWYRQTLGQGPEFLTYFQNEAQLEKSRLLSDRFSAERPKGSFSTLEIQRTEQGDSAMYLCASSQLTGVYTEAFFGQGTRLTVV.

The chain couples TRBV5-4 to TRBJ2-5, with D possibly being TRBD2 (5 bases). Trimming took off 0 bases at V and 6 bases at J, with 18 bases between the two ends. The CDR3 contains 16 residues. Germline CDR1 is SGHNT and CDR2 is YYREEE (reference sequence). CDR3 nucleotide sequence: TGTGCCAGCAGCTTGGTCTGGGGAGAGGGTAAAAAGACCCAGTACTTC. Protein: CASSLVWGEGKKTQYF.